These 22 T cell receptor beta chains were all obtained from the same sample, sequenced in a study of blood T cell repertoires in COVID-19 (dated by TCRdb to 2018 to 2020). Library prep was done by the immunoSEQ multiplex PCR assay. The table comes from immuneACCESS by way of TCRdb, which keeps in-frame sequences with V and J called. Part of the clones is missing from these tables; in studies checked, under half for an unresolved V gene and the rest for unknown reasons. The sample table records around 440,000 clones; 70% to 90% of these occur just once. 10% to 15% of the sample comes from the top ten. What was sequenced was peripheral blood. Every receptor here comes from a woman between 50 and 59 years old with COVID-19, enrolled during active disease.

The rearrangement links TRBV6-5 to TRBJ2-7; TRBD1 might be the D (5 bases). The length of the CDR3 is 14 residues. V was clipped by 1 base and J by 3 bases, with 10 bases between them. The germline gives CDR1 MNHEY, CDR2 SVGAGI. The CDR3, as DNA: TGTGCCAGCAGTTACTTTAGGCAGGGCTACGAGCAGTACTTC. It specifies CASSYFRQGYEQYF.

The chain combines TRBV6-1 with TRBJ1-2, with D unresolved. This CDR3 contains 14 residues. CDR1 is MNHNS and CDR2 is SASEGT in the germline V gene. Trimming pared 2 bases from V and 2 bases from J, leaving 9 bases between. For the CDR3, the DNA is TGTGCCAGCAGTGAATTGGGCCAGAACTATGGCTACACCTTC. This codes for CASSELGQNYGYTF.

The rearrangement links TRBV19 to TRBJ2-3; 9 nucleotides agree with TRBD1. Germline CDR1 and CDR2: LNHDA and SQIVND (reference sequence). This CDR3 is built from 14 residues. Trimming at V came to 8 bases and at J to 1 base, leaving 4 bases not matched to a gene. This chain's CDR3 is CASSGQGRTDTQYF. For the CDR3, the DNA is TGTGCCAGTTCGGGACAGGGACGCACAGATACGCAGTATTTT.

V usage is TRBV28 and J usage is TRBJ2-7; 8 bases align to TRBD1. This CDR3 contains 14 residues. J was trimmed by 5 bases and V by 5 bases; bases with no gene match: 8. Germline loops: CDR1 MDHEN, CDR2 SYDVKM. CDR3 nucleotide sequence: TGTGCCAGCAGTCGATCGACAGGGGCACACGAGCAGTACTTC. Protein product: CASSRSTGAHEQYF.

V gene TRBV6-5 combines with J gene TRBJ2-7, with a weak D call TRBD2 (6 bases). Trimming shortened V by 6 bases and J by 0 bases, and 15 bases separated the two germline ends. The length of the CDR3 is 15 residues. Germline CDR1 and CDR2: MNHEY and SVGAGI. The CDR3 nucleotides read TGTGCCAGCAGGGAGGGAAGACAGATCTCCTACGAGCAGTACTTC. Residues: CASREGRQISYEQYF.

The CDR3 coding sequence is TGTGCCAGCAGCCAAGCCTCAGGCCTCCAGTTCTTC. It encodes CASSQASGLQFF. The chain employs TRBV14 and TRBJ2-1; D is unresolved. The V end lost 1 base, the J end lost 13 bases, and 11 bases lay between the germline ends. Germline V gene sequence: CDR1 SGHDN, CDR2 FVKESK. The length of the CDR3 is 12 residues.

The CDR3: CASSTETGVGYGYTF. The CDR3 DNA is TGTGCCAGCAGCACCGAGACAGGGGTGGGCTATGGCTACACCTTC. The chain carries TRBV9 and TRBJ1-2; 8 nucleotides agree with TRBD1. The CDR3 spans 15 residues. With V trimmed by 4 bases and J by 4 bases, 9 bases remained unmatched. In germline, CDR1 is SGDLS, CDR2 YYNGEE.

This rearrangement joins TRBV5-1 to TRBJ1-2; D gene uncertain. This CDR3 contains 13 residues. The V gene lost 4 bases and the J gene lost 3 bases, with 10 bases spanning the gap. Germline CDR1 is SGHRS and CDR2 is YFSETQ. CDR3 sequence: CASSENEYYGYTF. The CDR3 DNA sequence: TGCGCCAGCAGCGAGAATGAGTACTATGGCTACACCTTC.

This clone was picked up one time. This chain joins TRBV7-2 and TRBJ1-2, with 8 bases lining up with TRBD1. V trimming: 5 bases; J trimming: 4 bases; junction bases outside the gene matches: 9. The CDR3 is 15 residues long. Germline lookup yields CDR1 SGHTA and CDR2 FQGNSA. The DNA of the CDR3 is TGTGCCAGCAGCCTTAACCAGGGGGCGGGCTATGGCTACACCTTC. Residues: CASSLNQGAGYGYTF.

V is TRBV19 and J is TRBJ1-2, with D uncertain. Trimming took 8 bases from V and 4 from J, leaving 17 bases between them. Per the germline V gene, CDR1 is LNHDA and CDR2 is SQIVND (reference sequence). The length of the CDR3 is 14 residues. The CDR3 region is CASSGTGMFYGYTF. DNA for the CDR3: TGTGCCAGTTCTGGCACCGGGATGTTCTATGGCTACACCTTC.

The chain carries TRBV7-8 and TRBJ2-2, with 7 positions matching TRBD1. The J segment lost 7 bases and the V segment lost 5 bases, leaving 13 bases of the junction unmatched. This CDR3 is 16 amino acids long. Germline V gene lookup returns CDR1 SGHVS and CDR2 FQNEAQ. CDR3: CASSRKGGKGSGELFF. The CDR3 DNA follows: TGTGCCAGCAGCCGTAAAGGGGGCAAAGGGAGCGGGGAGCTGTTTTTT.

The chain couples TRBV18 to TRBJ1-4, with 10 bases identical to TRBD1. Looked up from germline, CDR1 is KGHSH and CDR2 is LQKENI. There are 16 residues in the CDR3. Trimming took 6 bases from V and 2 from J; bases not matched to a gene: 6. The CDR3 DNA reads TGTGCCAGCTCGCCGAGGACAGGGGGGACTAATGAAAAACTGTTTTTT. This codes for CASSPRTGGTNEKLFF.

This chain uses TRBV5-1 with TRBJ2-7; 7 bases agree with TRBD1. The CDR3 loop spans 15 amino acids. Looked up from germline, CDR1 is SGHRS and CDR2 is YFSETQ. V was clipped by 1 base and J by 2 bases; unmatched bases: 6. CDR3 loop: CASSLSGQEAYEQYF. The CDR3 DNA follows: TGCGCCAGCAGCTTGTCAGGACAGGAGGCCTACGAGCAGTACTTC.

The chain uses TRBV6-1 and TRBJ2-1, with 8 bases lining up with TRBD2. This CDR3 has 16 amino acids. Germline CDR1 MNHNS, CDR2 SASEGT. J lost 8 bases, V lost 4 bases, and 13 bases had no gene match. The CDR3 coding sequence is TGTGCCAGCAGTGGAACCGGGACTAGAATAGGCCATGAGCAGTTCTTC. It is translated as CASSGTGTRIGHEQFF.

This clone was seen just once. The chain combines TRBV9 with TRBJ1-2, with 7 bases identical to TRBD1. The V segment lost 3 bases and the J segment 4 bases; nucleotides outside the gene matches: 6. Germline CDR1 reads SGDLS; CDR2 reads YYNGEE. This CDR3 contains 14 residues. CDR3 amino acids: CASSAGTALYGYTF. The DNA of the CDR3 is TGTGCCAGCAGCGCCGGGACAGCCCTCTATGGCTACACCTTC.

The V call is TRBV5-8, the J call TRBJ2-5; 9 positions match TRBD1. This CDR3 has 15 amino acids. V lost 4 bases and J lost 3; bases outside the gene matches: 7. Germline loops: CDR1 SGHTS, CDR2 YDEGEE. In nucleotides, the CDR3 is TGTGCCAGCAGCGGCAAGGGACAGGGTAAAGAGACCCAGTACTTC. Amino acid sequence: CASSGKGQGKETQYF.

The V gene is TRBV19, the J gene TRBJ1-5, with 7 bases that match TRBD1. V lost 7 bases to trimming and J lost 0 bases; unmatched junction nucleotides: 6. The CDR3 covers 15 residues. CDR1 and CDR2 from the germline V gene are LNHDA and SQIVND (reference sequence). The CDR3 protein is CASTSRDSSNQPQHF. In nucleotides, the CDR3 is TGTGCCAGTACATCCCGGGACAGTAGCAATCAGCCCCAGCATTTT.

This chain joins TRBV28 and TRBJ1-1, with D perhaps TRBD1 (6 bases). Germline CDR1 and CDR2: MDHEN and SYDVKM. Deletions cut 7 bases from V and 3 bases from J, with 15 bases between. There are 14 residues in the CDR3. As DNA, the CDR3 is TGTGCCAGCACCTCCCATGGACAGTACACTGAAGCTTTCTTT. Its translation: CASTSHGQYTEAFF.

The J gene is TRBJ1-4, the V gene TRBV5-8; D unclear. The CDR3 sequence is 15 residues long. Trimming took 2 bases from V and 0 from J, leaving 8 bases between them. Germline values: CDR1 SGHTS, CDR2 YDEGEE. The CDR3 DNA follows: TGTGCCAGCAGCTTAGTTAGTTCAACTAATGAAAAACTGTTTTTT. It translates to CASSLVSSTNEKLFF.

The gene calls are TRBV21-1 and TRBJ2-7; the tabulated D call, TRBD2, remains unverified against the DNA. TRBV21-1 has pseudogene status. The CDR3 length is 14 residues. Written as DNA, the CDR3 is TGTGCCAGCAGCGATAGCGGATCCCTCTACGAGCAGTACTTC. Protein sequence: CASSDSGSLYEQYF.

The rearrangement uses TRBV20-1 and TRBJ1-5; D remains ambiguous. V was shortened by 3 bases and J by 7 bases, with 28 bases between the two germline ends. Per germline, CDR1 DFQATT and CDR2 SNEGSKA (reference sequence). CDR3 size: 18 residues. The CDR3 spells CSASFPVRDLNGWQPQHF. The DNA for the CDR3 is TGCAGTGCTAGTTTTCCCGTGAGGGATTTAAATGGATGGCAGCCCCAGCATTTT.

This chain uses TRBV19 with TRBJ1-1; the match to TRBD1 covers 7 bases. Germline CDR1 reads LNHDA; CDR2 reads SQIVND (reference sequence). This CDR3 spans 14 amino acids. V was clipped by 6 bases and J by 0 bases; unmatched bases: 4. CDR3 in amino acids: CASSQGVMNTEAFF. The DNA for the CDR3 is TGTGCCAGTAGCCAGGGGGTCATGAACACTGAAGCTTTCTTT.